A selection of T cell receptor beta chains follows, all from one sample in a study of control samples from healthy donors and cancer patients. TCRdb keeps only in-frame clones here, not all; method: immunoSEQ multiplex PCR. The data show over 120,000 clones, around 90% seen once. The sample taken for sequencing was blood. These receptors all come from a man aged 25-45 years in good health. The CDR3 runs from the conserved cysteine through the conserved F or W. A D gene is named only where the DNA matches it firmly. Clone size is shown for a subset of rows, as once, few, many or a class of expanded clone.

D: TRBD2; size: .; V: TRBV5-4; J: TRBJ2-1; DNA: TGTGCCAGCAGCTTGTCGCGGGGGGGCCGAAGGGCCTACAATGAGCAGTTCTTC; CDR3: CASSLSRGGRRAYNEQFF
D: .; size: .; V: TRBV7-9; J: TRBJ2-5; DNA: TGTGCCAGCAGCTTAGAAGGCCGGGCAGAAGAGACCCAGTACTTC; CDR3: CASSLEGRAEETQYF
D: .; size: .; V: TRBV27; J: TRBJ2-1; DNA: TGTGCCAGCAGTATAGGAATAATGTCCTACAATGAGCAGTTCTTC; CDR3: CASSIGIMSYNEQFF
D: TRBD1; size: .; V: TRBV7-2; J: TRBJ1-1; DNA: TGTGCCAGCAGCTTACAGGGGGTTATGATTCCTTTCTTT; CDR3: CASSLQGVMIPFF
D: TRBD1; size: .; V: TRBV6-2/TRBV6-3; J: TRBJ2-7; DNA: TGTGCCAGCAGTCACCACCCCGGGACAGGCGTCTACGAGCAGTACTTC; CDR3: CASSHHPGTGVYEQYF
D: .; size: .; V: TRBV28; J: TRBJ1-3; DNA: TGTGCCAGCAGCCCTGCTACGACCGGGGGACGATGGGCTGGAAACACCATATATTTT; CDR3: CASSPATTGGRWAGNTIYF
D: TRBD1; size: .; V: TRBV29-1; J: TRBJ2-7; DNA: TGCAGCGGTCTTCAGGACAGGGTAGGCGAGCAGTACTTC; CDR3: CSGLQDRVGEQYF
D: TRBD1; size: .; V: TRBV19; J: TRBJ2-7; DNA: TGTGCCAGTAGTATAGATGGGACAGGGGCGATCTACGAGCAGTACTTC; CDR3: CASSIDGTGAIYEQYF
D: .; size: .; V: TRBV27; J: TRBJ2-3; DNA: TGTGCCAGCAGCCTCCGCTGGGGTGATACGCAGTATTTT; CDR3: CASSLRWGDTQYF
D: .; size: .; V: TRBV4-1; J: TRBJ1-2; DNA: TGCGCCAGCAGCCAAGATCGATTCGGACAGAATTATGGCTACACCTTC; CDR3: CASSQDRFGQNYGYTF
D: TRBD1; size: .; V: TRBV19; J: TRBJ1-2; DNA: TGTGCCAGTAGTTCCGGGACAGGGCCCTCCTATGGCTACACCTTC; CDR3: CASSSGTGPSYGYTF
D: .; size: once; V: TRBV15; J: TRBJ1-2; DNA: TGTGCCACCAGCGATTGGGGCTATGGCTACACCTTC; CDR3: CATSDWGYGYTF
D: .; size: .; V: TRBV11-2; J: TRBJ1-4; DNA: TGTGCCAGCAGCTTAGCGTGGACGGATTCCGCAACTAATGAAAAACTGTTTTTT; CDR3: CASSLAWTDSATNEKLFF
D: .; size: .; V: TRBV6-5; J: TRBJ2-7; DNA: TGTGCCAGCAGTTATTCCGGGACCGATTACTTC; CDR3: CASSYSGTDYF
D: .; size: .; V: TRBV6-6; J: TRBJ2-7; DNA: TGTGCCAGCAGTCCTTCCGTCGAGCAGTACTTC; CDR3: CASSPSVEQYF
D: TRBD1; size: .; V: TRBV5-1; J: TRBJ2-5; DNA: TGCGCCAGCAGCTTGGAGGGACAGGGGGCGCGGGAGACCCAGTACTTC; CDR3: CASSLEGQGARETQYF
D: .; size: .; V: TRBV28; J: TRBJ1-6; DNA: TGTGCCAGCAGTTTAGATCGGACAGCCTATAATTCACCCCTCCACTTT; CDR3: CASSLDRTAYNSPLHF
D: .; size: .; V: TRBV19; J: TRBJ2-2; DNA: TGTGCCAGTAGTATGCTGGGCAGGGGAGGGGTCACCGGGGAGCTGTTTTTT; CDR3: CASSMLGRGGVTGELFF
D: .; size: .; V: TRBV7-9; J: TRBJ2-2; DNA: TGTGCCAGCAGCTCCGGCCCTCGGGGGACCGGGGAGCTGTTTTTT; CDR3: CASSSGPRGTGELFF
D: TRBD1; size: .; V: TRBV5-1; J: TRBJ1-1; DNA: TGCGCCAGCAGCGCGGGACAGGGAACTGAAGCTTTCTTT; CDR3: CASSAGQGTEAFF
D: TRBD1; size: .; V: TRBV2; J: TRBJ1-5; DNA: TGTGCCAGCAGTGAACAGGGGGCGAGCAATCAGCCCCAGCATTTT; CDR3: CASSEQGASNQPQHF
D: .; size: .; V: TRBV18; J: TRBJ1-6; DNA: TGTGCCAGCTCACCGAGACAGCTCTATAATTCACCCCTCCACTTT; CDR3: CASSPRQLYNSPLHF
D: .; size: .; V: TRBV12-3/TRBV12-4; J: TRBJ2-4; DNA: TGTGCCAGCAGTTTATCAGGGGTAAACATTCAGTACTTC; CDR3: CASSLSGVNIQYF
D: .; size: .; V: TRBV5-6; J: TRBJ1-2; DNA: TGTGCCAGCAGCGGAATGGAACAGGGAGGTTTCTTTTATGGCTACACCTTC; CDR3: CASSGMEQGGFFYGYTF